The rows below give T cell receptor beta chains drawn from one sample of a study of graft-versus-host responses after intestinal transplantation. Some clones are missing from TCRdb's copy, which holds only in-frame ones; the method was immunoSEQ multiplex PCR. This table holds approximately 4,400 clones, approximately 77% found once. This specimen consisted of ileum tissue, obtained 9 days after transplant. All receptors come from a human patient who received an intestinal transplant, so some T cells may come from the graft donor. Each CDR3 is given with its conserved first and last residue. The D gene is left open where the match is weak. Rows give clone size only sometimes, using once, few, many, or a class for an expanded clone.

>TRBJ2-7|NA|TRBV4-1|NA
CASSQESRAYEQYF
TGCGCCAGCAGCCAAGAATCCAGGGCCTACGAGCAGTACTTC
>TRBJ2-7|NA|TRBV27|TRBD1
CASSFRYRGRNEQYF
TGTGCCAGCAGCTTCAGATACAGGGGACGCAACGAGCAGTACTTC
>TRBJ2-2|NA|TRBV5-6|NA
CASSYTGELFF
TGTGCCAGCAGCTATACCGGGGAGCTGTTTTTT
>TRBJ2-5|NA|TRBV7-8|TRBD2
CASSSGLAGGTQYF
TGTGCCAGCAGCTCTGGACTAGCGGGGGGGACCCAGTACTTC
>TRBJ2-1|NA|TRBV18|NA
CASSPTVGNEQFF
TGTGCCAGCTCACCGACAGTAGGGAATGAGCAGTTCTTC
>TRBJ1-1|NA|TRBV2|NA
CASSSPLQGWDTEAFF
TGTGCCAGCAGTTCACCGTTACAGGGTTGGGACACTGAAGCTTTCTTT
>TRBJ2-7|NA|TRBV5-4|NA
CASSLGAYEQYF
TGTGCCAGCAGCTTGGGAGCATACGAGCAGTACTTC
>TRBJ1-2|NA|TRBV5-6|TRBD1
CASRYTGGVFGYTF
TGTGCCAGCAGGTATACAGGGGGCGTATTTGGCTACACCTTC
>TRBJ2-7|NA|TRBV6-5|TRBD1
CASSLGTGDEQYF
TGTGCCAGCAGTCTCGGGACAGGGGACGAGCAGTACTTC
>TRBJ1-6|NA|TRBV27|NA
CASSSYQDLNSPLHF
TGTGCCAGCAGTTCTTACCAGGACCTTAATTCACCCCTCCACTTT
>TRBJ2-1|NA|TRBV28|TRBD2
CASSDTSGSSYNEQFF
TGTGCCAGCAGTGACACCAGCGGGAGCTCCTACAATGAGCAGTTCTTC
>TRBJ2-7|NA|TRBV25-1|TRBD1
CASSDPTGTGGRDEQYF
TGTGCCAGCAGTGACCCAACCGGGACAGGGGGCAGGGACGAGCAGTACTTC
>TRBJ2-4|NA|TRBV5-4|TRBD1
CASSADRVKNIQYF
TGTGCCAGCAGCGCTGACAGGGTCAAAAACATTCAGTACTTC
>TRBJ2-2|NA|TRBV19|TRBD1
CASGGTGGSGELFF
TGTGCCAGCGGGGGGACAGGGGGCTCCGGGGAGCTGTTTTTT
>TRBJ2-7|NA|TRBV4-1|TRBD2
CASSQTETSGSYEQCF
TGCGCCAGCAGCCAAACGGAAACTAGCGGCTCCTACGAGCAGTGCTTC
>TRBJ1-5|NA|TRBV5-1|TRBD1
CASSLVGTGGNQPQHF
TGCGCCAGCAGCTTGGTGGGGACAGGGGGCAATCAGCCCCAGCATTTT
>TRBJ1-1|NA|TRBV6-5|NA
CASSYRVRAEAFF
TGTGCCAGCAGCTACAGGGTCCGGGCTGAAGCTTTCTTT
>TRBJ2-2|once|TRBV10-1|NA
CASSDTSPGELFF
TGCGCCAGCAGTGATACTAGTCCCGGGGAGCTGTTTTTT
>TRBJ2-1|NA|TRBV5-1|TRBD2
CASSSPGLGDLGQFF
TGCGCCAGCAGCTCACCGGGACTAGGTGACCTGGGGCAGTTCTTC
>TRBJ2-4|NA|TRBV21-1|NA
CASSKVLPGQGCTKNIQYF
TGTGCCAGCAGCAAAGTCCTACCGGGACAGGGGTGCACCAAAAACATTCAGTACTTC
>TRBJ2-2|few|TRBV10-2|TRBD2
CASIPREGAGELFF
TGCGCCAGCATACCTCGGGAGGGGGCCGGGGAGCTGTTTTTT
>TRBJ1-1|once|TRBV11-3|NA
CASSLEGRLNTEAFF
TGTGCCAGCAGCTTAGAGGGACGGTTGAACACTGAAGCTTTCTTT
>TRBJ1-2|NA|TRBV7-6|NA
CASSLVYTPSRNGYTF
TGTGCCAGCAGCTTAGTCTACACCCCAAGTAGAAATGGCTACACCTTC
>TRBJ2-3|NA|TRBV11-3|NA
CASSLDHPTDTQYF
TGTGCCAGCAGCTTAGACCACCCGACAGATACGCAGTATTTT
>TRBJ2-4|NA|TRBV4-1|NA
CASSHPHRAKNIQYF
TGCGCCAGCAGCCATCCCCACAGGGCCAAAAACATTCAGTACTTC
>TRBJ2-1|NA|TRBV7-3|TRBD2
CASSPGDYNNEQFF
TGTGCCAGCAGCCCGGGGGACTATAACAATGAGCAGTTCTTC
>TRBJ2-4|NA|TRBV10-2|TRBD2
CASSRGGVAAKNIQYF
TGCGCCAGCAGCCGGGGGGGGGTGGCAGCCAAAAACATTCAGTACTTC